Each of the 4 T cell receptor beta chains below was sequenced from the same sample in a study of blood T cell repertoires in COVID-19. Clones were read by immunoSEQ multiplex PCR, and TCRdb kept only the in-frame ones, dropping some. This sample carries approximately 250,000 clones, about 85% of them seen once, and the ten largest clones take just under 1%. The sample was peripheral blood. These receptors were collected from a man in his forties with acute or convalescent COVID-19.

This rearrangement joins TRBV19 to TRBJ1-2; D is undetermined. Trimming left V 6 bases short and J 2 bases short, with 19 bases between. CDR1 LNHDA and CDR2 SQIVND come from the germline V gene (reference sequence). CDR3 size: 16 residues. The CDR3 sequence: CASRGGHGGANYGYTF. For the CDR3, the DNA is TGTGCCAGTAGAGGTGGTCACGGCGGAGCGAACTATGGCTACACCTTC.

CDR3 in DNA: TGTGCCAGCAGAGACCGACGGGAGAACACTGAAGCTTTCTTT. This sequence encodes CASRDRRENTEAFF. The rearrangement joins TRBV7-9 to TRBJ1-1, with D unresolved. The CDR3 is 14 residues long. The ends were cut back, 6 bases at V and 1 base at J, with 12 bases in the middle. Germline V gene data show CDR1 as SEHNR and CDR2 as FQNEAQ (reference sequence).

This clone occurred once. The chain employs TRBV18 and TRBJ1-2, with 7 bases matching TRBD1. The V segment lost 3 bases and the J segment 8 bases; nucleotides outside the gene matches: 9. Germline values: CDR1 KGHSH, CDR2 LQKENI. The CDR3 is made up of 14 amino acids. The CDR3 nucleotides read TGTGCCAGCTCACCTAACGAGGGGGCGCGGGGCTACACCTTC. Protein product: CASSPNEGARGYTF.

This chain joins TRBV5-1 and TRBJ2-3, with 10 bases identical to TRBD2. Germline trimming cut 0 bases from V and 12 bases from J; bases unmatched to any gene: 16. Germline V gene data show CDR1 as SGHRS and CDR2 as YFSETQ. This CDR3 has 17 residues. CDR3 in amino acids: CASSLERVASGGEGQYF. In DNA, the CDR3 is TGCGCCAGCAGCTTGGAGAGAGTCGCTAGCGGGGGCGAAGGACAGTATTTT.